The sample holds one count of the clone carrying this T cell receptor beta chain. The antigen is not known. The entry originates in a study of T cell responses to AZD1222 COVID-19 vaccine. Study findings and constraints: Clonal diversity was possibly underestimated, and white British individuals and females predominated among donors.

Generated by immunoSEQ multiplex PCR, the TCRdb table keeps only in-frame clones and is missing some. The table lists tens of thousands of clones, 88% of them singletons. Per germline, CDR1 WSHSY and CDR2 SAAADI. Between the trimmed V and J ends, which lost 0 bases and 4 bases, there was a span of 12 bases. The CDR3 totals 15 residues. This chain uses TRBV10-2 with TRBJ1-2, with D tentatively TRBD1 (5 bases). The clonotype was recovered from an adult in good health. The specimen was peripheral blood, collected on day 0 of AZD1222 vaccination. The CDR3 reads CASSESEGLAYGYTF. In DNA, the CDR3 is TGCGCCAGCAGTGAGTCAGAGGGGCTGGCCTATGGCTACACCTTC.